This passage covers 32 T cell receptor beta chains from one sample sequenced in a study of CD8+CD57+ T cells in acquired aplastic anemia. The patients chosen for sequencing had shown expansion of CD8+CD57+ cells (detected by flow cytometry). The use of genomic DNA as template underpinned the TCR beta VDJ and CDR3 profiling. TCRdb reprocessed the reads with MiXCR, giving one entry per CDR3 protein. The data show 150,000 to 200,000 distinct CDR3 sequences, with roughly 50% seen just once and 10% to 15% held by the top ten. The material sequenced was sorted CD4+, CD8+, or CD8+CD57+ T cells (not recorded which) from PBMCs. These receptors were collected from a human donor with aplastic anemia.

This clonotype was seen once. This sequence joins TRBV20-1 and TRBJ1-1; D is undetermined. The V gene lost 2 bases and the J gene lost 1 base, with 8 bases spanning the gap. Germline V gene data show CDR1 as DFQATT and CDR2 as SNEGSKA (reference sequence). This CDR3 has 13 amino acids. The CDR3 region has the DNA TGCAGTGCTAGAAGTGGACGGAACACTGAAGCTTTCTTT. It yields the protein CSARSGRNTEAFF.

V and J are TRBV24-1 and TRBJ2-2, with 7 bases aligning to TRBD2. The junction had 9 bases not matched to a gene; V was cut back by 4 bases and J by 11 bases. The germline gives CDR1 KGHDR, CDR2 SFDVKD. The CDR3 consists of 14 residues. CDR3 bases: TGTGCCACCAGTGAAGGCAGCGGGAATGGCGAGCTGTTTTTT. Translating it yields CATSEGSGNGELFF.

DNA for the CDR3: TGTGCCAGCACAAGGCGGGATATCTATGGCTACACCTTC. Residues: CASTRRDIYGYTF. This chain connects TRBV7-2 to TRBJ1-2; no firm D call. CDR3 size: 13 residues. The V gene's germline CDR1 is SGHTA and CDR2 FQGNSA. Between the trimmed V and J ends, which lost 7 bases and 4 bases, there was a span of 13 bases.

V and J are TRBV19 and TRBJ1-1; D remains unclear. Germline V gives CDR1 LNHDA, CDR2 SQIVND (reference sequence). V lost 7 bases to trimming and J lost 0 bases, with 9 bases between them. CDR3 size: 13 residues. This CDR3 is CASTGGLNTEAFF. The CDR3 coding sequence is TGTGCCAGTACCGGCGGGTTGAACACTGAAGCTTTCTTT.

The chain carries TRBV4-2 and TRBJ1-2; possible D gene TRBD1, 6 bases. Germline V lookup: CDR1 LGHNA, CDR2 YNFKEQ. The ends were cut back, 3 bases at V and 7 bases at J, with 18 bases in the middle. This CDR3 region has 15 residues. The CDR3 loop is CASSQKVFPGAGYTF. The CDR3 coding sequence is TGTGCCAGCAGCCAGAAAGTCTTTCCAGGGGCTGGCTACACCTTC.

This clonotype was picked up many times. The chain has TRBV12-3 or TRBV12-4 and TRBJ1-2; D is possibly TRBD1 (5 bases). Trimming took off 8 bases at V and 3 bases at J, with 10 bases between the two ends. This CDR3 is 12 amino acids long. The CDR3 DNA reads TGTGCCAGCCGCGGGACGGACTATGGCTACACCTTC. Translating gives CASRGTDYGYTF.

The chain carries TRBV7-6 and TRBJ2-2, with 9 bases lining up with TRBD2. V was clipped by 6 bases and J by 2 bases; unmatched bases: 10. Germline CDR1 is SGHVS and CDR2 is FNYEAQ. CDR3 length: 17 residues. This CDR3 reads CASSHKRTSDNTGELFF. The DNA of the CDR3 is TGTGCCAGCAGTCACAAACGGACTAGCGACAACACCGGGGAGCTGTTTTTT.

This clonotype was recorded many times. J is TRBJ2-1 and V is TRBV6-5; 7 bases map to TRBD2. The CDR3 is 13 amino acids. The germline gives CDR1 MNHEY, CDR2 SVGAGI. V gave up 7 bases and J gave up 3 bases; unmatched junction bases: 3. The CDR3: CASIWTSYNEQFF. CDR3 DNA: TGTGCCAGCATTTGGACTAGCTACAATGAGCAGTTCTTC.

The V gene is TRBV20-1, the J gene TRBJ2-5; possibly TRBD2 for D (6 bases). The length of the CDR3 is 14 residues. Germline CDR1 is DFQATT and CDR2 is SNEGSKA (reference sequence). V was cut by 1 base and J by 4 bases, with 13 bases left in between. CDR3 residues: CSARGEREAETQYF. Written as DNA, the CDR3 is TGCAGTGCTAGAGGCGAGAGGGAGGCAGAGACCCAGTACTTC.

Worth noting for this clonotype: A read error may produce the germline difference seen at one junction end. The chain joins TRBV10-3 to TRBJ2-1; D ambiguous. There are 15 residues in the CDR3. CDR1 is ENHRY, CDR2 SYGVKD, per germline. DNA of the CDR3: TGTGCCAGCAGTCCTTACGAGAGCTCCTACAATGAGCAGTTCTTC. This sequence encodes CASSPYESSYNEQFF.

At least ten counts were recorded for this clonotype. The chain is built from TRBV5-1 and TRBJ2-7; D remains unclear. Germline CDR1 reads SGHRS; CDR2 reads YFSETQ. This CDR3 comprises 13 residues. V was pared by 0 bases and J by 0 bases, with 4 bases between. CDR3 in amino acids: CASSLDLSYEQYF. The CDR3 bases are TGCGCCAGCAGCTTGGACCTCTCCTACGAGCAGTACTTC.

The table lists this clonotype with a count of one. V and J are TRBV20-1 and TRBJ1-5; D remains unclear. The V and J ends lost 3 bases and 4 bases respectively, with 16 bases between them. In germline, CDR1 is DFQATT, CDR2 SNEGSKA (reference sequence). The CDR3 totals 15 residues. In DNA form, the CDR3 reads TGCAGTGCTAGCCGGACGGGCAGTGCTAATCAGCCCCAGCATTTT. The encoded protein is CSASRTGSANQPQHF.

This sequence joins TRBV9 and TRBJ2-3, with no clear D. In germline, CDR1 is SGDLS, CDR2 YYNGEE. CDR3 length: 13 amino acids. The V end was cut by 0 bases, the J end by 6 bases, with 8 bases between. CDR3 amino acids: CASSVATPDTQYF. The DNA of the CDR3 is TGTGCCAGCAGCGTAGCTACCCCTGATACGCAGTATTTT.

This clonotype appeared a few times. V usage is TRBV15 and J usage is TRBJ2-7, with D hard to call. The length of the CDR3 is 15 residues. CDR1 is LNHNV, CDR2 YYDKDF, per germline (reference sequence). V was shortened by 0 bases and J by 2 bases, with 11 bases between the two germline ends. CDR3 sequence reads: CATSRDSQDPYEQYF. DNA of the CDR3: TGTGCCACCAGCAGAGATAGTCAGGACCCCTACGAGCAGTACTTC.

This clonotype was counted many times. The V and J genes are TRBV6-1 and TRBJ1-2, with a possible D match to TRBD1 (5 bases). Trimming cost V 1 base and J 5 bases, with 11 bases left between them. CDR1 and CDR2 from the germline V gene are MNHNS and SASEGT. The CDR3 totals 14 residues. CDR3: CASSEVGGAYGYTF. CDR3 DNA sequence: TGTGCCAGCAGTGAAGTCGGAGGGGCTTATGGCTACACCTTC.

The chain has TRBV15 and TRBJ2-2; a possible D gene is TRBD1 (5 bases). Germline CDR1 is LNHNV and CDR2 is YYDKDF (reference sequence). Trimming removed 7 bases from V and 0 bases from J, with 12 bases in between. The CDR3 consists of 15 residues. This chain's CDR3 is CATTSRVPNTGELFF. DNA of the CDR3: TGTGCCACCACCTCCAGGGTCCCGAACACCGGGGAGCTGTTTTTT.

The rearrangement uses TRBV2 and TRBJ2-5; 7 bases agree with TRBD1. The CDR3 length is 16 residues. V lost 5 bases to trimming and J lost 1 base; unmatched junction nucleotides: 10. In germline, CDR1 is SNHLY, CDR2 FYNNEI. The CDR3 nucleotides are TGTGCCAGCAGTTCCCGGGACAGAGGCCCCCAAGAGACCCAGTACTTC. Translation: CASSSRDRGPQETQYF. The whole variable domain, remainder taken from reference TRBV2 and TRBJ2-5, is EPEVTQTPSHQVTQMGQEVILRCVPISNHLYFYWYRQILGQKVEFLVSFYNNEISEKSEIFDDQFSVERPDGSNFTLKIRSTKLEDSAMYFCASSSRDRGPQETQYFGPGTRLLVL.

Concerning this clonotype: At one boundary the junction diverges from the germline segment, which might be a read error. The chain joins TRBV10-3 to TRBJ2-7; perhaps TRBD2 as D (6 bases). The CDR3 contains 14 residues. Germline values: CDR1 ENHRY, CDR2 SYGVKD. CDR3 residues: CATQMGREPYERYF. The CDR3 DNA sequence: TGTGCCACTCAAATGGGGCGGGAACCCTACGAGCGGTACTTC.

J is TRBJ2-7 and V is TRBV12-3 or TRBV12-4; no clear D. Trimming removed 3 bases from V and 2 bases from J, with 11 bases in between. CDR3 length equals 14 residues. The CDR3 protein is CASSFLRVPYEQYF. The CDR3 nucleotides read TGTGCCAGCAGTTTTTTACGGGTCCCCTACGAGCAGTACTTC.

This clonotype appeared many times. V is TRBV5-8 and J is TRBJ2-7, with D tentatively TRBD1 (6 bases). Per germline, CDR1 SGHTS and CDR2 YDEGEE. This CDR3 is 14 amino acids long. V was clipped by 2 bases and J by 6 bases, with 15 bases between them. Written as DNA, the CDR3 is TGTGCCAGCAGCTTTTTAACAGGGCCCGCCGAGCAGTACTTC. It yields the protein CASSFLTGPAEQYF.

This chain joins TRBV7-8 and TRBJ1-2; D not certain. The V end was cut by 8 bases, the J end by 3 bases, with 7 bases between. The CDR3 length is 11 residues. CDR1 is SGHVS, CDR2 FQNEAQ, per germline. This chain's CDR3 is CASGGYYGYTF. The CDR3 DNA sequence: TGTGCCAGCGGCGGATACTATGGCTACACCTTC.

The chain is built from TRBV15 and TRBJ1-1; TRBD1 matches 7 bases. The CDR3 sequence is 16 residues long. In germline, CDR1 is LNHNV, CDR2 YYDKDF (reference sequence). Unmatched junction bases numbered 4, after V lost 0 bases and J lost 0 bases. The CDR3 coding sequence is TGTGCCACCAGCAGAGATCAAGGGGGCATGAACACTGAAGCTTTCTTT. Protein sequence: CATSRDQGGMNTEAFF.

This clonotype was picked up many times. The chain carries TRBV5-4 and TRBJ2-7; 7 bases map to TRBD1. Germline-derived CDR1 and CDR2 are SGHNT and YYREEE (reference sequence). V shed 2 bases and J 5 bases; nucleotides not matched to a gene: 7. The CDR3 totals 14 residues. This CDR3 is CASSLTGASDEQYF. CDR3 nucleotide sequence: TGTGCCAGCAGCTTAACAGGGGCGTCTGACGAGCAGTACTTC.

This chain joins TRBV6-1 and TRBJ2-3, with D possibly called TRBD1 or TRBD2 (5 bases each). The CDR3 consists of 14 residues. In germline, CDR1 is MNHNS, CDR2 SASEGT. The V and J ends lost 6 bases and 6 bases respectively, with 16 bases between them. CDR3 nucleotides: TGTGCCAGCAGGGACACCACCCGAGGGGATACGCAGTATTTT. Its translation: CASRDTTRGDTQYF.

The CDR3 coding sequence is TGTGCCAGTAGTATAGTCGACGAGCGAGAAGCCAAAAACATTCAGTACTTC. Protein sequence: CASSIVDEREAKNIQYF. The J gene is TRBJ2-4, the V gene TRBV19, with D unresolved. Germline assignment: CDR1 LNHDA and CDR2 SQIVND (reference sequence). The CDR3 totals 17 residues. Trimming removed 1 base from V and 0 bases from J, with 13 bases in between.

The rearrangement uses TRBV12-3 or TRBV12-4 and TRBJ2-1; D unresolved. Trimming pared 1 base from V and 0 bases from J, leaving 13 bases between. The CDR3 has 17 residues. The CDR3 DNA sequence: TGTGCCAGCAGTTTAGAAAGTCAGGTTAGCTCCTACAATGAGCAGTTCTTC. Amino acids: CASSLESQVSSYNEQFF.

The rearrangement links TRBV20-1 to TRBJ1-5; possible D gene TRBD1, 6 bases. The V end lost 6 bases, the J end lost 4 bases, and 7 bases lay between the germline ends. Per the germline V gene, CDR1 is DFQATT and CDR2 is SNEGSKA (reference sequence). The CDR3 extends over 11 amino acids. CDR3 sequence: CSAGTNQPQHF. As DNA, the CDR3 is TGCAGTGCAGGGACAAATCAGCCCCAGCATTTT.

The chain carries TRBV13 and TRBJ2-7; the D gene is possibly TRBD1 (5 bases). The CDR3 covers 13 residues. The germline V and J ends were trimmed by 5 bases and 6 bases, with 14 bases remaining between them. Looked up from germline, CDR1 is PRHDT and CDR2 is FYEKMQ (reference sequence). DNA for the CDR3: TGTGCCAGCAGCCCCAGTAGGGGTCGCGAGCAGTACTTC. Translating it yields CASSPSRGREQYF.

As DNA, the CDR3 is TGCGCCAGCTCTAGCTCCCAAGAGACCCAGTACTTC. This sequence encodes CASSSSQETQYF. The chain links TRBV10-2 to TRBJ2-5, with D perhaps matching TRBD2 (5 bases). The CDR3 runs 12 residues. The germline gives CDR1 WSHSY, CDR2 SAAADI. Trimming removed 8 bases at V and 1 base at J, with 8 bases between.

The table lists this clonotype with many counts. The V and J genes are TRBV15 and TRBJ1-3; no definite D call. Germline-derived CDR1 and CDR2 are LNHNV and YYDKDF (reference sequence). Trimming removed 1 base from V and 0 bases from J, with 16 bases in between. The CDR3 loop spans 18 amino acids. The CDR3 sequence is CATSRAIASTTSGNTIYF. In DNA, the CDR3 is TGTGCCACCAGCAGAGCTATTGCAAGTACCACCTCTGGAAACACCATATATTTT. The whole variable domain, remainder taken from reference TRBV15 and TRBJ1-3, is DAMVIQNPRYQVTQFGKPVTLSCSQTLNHNVMYWYQQKSSQAPKLLFHYYDKDFNNEADTPDNFQSRRPNTSFCFLDIRSPGLGDTAMYLCATSRAIASTTSGNTIYFGEGSWLTVV.

The CDR3 nucleotides read TGTGCCAGCAGCGGGGTTGGTAGCGGGGGAAACATTCAGTACTTC. Its translation is CASSGVGSGGNIQYF. This sequence joins TRBV2 and TRBJ2-4, with 9 nucleotides matching TRBD2. The V gene's germline CDR1 is SNHLY and CDR2 FYNNEI. This CDR3 is built from 15 residues. Trimming cost V 6 bases and J 6 bases; bases outside gene matches: 9.

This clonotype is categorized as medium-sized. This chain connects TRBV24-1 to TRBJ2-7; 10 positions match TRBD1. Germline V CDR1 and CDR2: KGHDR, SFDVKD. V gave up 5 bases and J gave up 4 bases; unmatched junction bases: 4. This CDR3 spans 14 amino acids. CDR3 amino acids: CATSAGQGDYEQYF. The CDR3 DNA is TGTGCCACCAGTGCAGGACAGGGGGATTACGAGCAGTACTTC.